This TCR beta chain was recovered during a study of CD8 T cell repertoires and HIV-1 epitope variants. Sequencing of TCR beta CDR3 used immunoSEQ survey depth. This table comes from immunoSEQ multiplex PCR, and its TCRdb copy is limited to in-frame clones, with some not included. The table lists about 4,800 clones, 66% of them singletons. In regard to this clone: The antigen is unknown.

Trimming pared 0 bases from V and 4 bases from J, leaving 5 bases between. This CDR3 is built from 13 residues. The germline V gene encodes CDR1 LGHNA and CDR2 YNFKEQ. The clonotype comes from a male donor with HIV. The sequenced material came from cultured CD8+ T cells derived from PBMCs. The chain joins TRBV4-2 to TRBJ2-3; D gene uncertain. DNA for the CDR3: TGTGCCAGCAGCCAAGATGAGGCAGATACGCAGTATTTT. Residues: CASSQDEADTQYF.